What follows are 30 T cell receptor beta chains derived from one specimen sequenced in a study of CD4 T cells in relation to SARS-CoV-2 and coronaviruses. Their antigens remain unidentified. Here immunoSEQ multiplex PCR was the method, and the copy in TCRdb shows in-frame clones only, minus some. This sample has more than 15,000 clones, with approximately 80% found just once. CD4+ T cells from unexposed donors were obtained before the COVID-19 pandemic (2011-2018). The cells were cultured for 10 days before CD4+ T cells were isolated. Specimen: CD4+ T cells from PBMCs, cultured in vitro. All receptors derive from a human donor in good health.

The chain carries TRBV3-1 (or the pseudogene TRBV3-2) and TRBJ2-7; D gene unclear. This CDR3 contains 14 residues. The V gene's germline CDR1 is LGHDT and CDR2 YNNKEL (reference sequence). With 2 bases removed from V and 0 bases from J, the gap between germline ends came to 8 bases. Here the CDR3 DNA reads TGTGCCAGCAGCCAATCCGGCCCCTCCTACGAGCAGTACTTC. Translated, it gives CASSQSGPSYEQYF.

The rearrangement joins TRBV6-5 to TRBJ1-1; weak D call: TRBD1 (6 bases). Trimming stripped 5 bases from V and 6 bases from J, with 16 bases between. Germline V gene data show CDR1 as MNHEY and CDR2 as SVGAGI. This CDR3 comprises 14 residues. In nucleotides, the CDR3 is TGTGCCAGCAGTCCTAATACAGGGATCGCTGAAGCTTTCTTT. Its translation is CASSPNTGIAEAFF.

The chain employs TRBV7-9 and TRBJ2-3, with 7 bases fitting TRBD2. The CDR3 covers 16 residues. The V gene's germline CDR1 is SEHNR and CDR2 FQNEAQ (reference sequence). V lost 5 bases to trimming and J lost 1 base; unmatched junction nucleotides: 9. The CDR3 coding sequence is TGTGCCAGCAGCCCCCAAAGCGGGGATCGCACAGATACGCAGTATTTT. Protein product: CASSPQSGDRTDTQYF. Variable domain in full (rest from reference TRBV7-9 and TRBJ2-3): DTGVSQNPRHKITKRGQNVTFRCDPISEHNRLYWYRQTLGQGPEFLTYFQNEAQLEKSRLLSDRFSAERPKGSFSTLEIQRTEQGDSAMYLCASSPQSGDRTDTQYFGPGTRLTVL.

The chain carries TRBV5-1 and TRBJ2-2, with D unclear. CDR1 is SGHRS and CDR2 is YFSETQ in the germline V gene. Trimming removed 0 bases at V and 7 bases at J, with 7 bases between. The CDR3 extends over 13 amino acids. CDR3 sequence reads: CASSLGINGELFF. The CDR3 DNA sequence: TGCGCCAGCAGCTTGGGTATCAACGGGGAGCTGTTTTTT. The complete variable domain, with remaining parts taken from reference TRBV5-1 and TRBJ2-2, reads KAGVTQTPRYLIKTRGQQVTLSCSPISGHRSVSWYQQTPGQGLQFLFEYFSETQRNKGNFPGRFSGRQFSNSRSEMNVSTLELGDSALYLCASSLGINGELFFGEGSRLTVL.

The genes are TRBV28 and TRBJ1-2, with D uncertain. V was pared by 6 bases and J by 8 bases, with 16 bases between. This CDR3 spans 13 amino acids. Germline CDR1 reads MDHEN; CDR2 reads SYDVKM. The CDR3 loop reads CASSPLFALGYTF. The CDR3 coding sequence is TGTGCCAGCAGCCCGTTGTTCGCCCTGGGCTACACCTTC.

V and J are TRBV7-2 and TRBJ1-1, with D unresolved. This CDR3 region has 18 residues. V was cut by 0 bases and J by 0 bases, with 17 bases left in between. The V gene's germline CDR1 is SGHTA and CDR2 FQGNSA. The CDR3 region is CASSLALRGPALNTEAFF. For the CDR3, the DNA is TGTGCCAGCAGCTTAGCGCTTCGGGGTCCAGCCCTGAACACTGAAGCTTTCTTT. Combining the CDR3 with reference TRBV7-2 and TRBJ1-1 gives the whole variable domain GAGVSQSPSNKVTEKGKDVELRCDPISGHTALYWYRQSLGQGLEFLIYFQGNSAPDKSGLPSDRFSAERTGGSVSTLTIQRTQQEDSAVYLCASSLALRGPALNTEAFFGQGTRLTVV.

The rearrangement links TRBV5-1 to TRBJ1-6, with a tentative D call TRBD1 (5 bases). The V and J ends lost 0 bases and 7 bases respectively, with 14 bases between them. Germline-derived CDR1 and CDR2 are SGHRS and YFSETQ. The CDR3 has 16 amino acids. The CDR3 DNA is TGCGCCAGCAGCTTGGGAGGCAGGGCGGTGAATTCACCCCTCCACTTT. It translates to CASSLGGRAVNSPLHF.

The CDR3: CAWSVPTSLETQYF. CDR3 in DNA: TGTGCCTGGAGTGTACCGACTAGTTTGGAGACCCAGTACTTC. The chain joins TRBV30 to TRBJ2-5, with D perhaps matching TRBD2 (6 bases). This CDR3 spans 14 amino acids. V was clipped by 0 bases and J by 5 bases, with 13 bases between them. Germline V gene lookup returns CDR1 GTSNPN and CDR2 SVGIG (reference sequence). The whole variable domain, filled in from reference TRBV30 and TRBJ2-5, reads SQTIHQWPATLVQPVGSPLSLECTVEGTSNPNLYWYRQAAGRGLQLLFYSVGIGQISSEVPQNLSASRPQDRQFILSSKKLLLSDSGFYLCAWSVPTSLETQYFGPGTRLLVL.

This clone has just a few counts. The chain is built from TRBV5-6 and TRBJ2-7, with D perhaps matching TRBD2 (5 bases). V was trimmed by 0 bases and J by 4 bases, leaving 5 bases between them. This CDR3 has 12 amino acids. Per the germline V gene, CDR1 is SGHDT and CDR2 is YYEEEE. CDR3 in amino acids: CASSLGTYEQYF. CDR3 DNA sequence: TGTGCCAGCAGCTTGGGGACTTACGAGCAGTACTTC. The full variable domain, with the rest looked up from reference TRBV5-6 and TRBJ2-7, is DAGVTQSPTHLIKTRGQQVTLRCSPKSGHDTVSWYQQALGQGPQFIFQYYEEEERQRGNFPDRFSGHQFPNYSSELNVNALLLGDSALYLCASSLGTYEQYFGPGTRLTVT.

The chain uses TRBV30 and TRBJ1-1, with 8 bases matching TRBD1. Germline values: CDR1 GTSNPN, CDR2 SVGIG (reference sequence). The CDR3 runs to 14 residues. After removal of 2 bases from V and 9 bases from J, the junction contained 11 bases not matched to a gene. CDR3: CAWSLTGARGKAFF. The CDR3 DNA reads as TGTGCCTGGAGTTTGACAGGGGCGCGTGGTAAAGCTTTCTTT.

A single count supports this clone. The CDR3 here is CASRPGVRTTNYGYTF. The DNA for the CDR3 is TGTGCCAGCAGACCCGGGGTGAGGACAACTAACTATGGCTACACCTTC. The chain has TRBV7-9 and TRBJ1-2; a possible D gene is TRBD1 (5 bases). The CDR3 length is 16 residues. CDR1 and CDR2 (germline): SEHNR, FQNEAQ (reference sequence). The ends were cut back, 6 bases at V and 0 bases at J, with 17 bases in the middle.

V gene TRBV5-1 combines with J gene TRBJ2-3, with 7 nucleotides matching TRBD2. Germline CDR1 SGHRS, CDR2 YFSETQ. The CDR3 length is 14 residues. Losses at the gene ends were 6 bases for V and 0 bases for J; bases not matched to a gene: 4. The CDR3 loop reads CASTTSASTDTQYF. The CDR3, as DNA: TGCGCCAGCACCACTAGCGCCAGCACAGATACGCAGTATTTT.

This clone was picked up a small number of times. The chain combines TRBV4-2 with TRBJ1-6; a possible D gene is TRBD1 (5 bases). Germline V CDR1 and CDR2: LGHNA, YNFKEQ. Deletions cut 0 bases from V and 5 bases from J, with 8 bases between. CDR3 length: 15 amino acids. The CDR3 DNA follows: TGTGCCAGCAGCCAAGACAGGGCCGATAATTCACCCCTCCACTTT. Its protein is CASSQDRADNSPLHF.

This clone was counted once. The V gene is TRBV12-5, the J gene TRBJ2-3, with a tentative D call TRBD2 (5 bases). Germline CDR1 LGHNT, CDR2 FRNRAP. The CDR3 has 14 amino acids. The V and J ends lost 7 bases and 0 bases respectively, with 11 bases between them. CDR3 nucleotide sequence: TGTGCTAGTGTCCGCGGGCCTAGCACAGATACGCAGTATTTT. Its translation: CASVRGPSTDTQYF.

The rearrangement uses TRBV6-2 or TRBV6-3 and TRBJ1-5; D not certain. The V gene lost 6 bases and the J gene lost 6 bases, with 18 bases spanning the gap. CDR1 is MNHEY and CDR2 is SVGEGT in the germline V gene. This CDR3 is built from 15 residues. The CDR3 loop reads CASSPFEGGSQPQHF. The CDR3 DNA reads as TGTGCCAGCAGCCCGTTCGAGGGCGGGAGTCAGCCCCAGCATTTT.

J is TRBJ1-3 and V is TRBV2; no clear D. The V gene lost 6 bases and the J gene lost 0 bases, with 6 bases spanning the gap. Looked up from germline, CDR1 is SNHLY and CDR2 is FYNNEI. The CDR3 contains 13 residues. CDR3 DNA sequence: TGTGCCAGCAGGGGTCCCTCTGGAAACACCATATATTTT. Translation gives CASRGPSGNTIYF.

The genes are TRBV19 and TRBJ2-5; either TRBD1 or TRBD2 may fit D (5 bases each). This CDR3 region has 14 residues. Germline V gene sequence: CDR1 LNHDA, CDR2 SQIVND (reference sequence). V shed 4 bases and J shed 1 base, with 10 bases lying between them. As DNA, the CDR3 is TGTGCCAGTAGTACCCGGGACGGCCAAGAGACCCAGTACTTC. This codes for CASSTRDGQETQYF.

DNA of the CDR3: TGCGCCAGCGGTAACAGGGGGCGCGAGCAGTACTTC. Translated, it gives CASGNRGREQYF. The chain links TRBV5-1 to TRBJ2-7; TRBD1 agrees at 9 bases. V lost 7 bases to trimming and J lost 6 bases; unmatched junction nucleotides: 5. Germline CDR1 is SGHRS and CDR2 is YFSETQ. CDR3 size: 12 residues.

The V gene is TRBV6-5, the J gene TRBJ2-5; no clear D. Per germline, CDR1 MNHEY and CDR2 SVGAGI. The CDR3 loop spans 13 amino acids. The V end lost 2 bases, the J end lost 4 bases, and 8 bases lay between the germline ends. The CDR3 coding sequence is TGTGCCAGCAGTTACATGGGTCGAGAGACCCAGTACTTC. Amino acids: CASSYMGRETQYF.

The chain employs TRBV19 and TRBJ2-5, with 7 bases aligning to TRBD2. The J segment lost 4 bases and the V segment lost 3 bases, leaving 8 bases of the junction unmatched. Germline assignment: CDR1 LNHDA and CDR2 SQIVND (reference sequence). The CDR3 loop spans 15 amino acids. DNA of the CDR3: TGTGCCAGTAGTATGGTGGCTAGCGGCACAGAGACCCAGTACTTC. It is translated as CASSMVASGTETQYF.

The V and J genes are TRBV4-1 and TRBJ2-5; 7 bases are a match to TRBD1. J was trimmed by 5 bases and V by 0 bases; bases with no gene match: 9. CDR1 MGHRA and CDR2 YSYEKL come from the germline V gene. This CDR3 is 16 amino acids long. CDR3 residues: CASSQENRGPRETQYF. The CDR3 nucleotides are TGCGCCAGCAGCCAAGAGAACAGGGGTCCGAGGGAGACCCAGTACTTC.

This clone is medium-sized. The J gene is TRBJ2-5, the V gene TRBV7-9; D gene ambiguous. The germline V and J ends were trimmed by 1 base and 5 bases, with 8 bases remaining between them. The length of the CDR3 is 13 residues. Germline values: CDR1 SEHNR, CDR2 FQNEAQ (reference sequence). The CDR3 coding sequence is TGTGCCAGCAGCTTAGGGACCAGGGAGACCCAGTACTTC. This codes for CASSLGTRETQYF.

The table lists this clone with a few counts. CDR3 sequence reads: CASSGSREPNYGYTF. CDR3 DNA sequence: TGTGCCAGCAGTGGCTCACGCGAGCCTAACTATGGCTACACCTTC. The chain recombines TRBV2 with TRBJ1-2; D is ambiguous. From germline, CDR1 is SNHLY and CDR2 FYNNEI. This CDR3 is built from 15 residues. Between the trimmed V and J ends, which lost 4 bases and 0 bases, there was a span of 12 bases. Based on the CDR3 plus reference TRBV2 and TRBJ1-2, the full variable domain is EPEVTQTPSHQVTQMGQEVILRCVPISNHLYFYWYRQILGQKVEFLVSFYNNEISEKSEIFDDQFSVERPDGSNFTLKIRSTKLEDSAMYFCASSGSREPNYGYTFGSGTRLTVV.

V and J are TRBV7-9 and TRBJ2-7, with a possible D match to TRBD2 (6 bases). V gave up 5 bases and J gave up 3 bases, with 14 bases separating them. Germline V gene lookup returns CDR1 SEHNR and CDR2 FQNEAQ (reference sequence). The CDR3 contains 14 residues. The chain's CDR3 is CASSQGNSGYEQYF. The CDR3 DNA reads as TGTGCCAGCAGCCAAGGAAATAGCGGCTACGAGCAGTACTTC.

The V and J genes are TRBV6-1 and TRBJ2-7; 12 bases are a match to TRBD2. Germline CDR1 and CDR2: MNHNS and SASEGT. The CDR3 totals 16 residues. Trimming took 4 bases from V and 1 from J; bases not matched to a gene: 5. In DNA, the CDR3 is TGTGCCAGCAGTGGAGCCGGGACTAGCGGGTCCTACGAGCAGTACTTC. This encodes CASSGAGTSGSYEQYF.

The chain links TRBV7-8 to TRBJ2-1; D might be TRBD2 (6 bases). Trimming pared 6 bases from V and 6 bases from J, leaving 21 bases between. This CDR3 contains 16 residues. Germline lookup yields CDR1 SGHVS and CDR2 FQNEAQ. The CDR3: CASRLLPGLTSNEQFF. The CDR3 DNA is TGTGCCAGCAGATTACTTCCGGGACTGACCTCCAATGAGCAGTTCTTC.

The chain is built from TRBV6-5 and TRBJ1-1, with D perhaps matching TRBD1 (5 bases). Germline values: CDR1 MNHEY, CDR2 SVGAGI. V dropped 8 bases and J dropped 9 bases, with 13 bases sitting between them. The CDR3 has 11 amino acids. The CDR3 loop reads CASQDGGKAFF. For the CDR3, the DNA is TGTGCCAGCCAAGACGGGGGGAAAGCTTTCTTT.

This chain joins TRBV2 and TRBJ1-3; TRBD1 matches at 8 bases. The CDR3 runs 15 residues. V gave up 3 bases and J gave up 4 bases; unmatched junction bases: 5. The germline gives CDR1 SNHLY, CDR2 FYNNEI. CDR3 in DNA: TGTGCCAGCAGTGACGGACAGGGTGTCGGAAACACCATATATTTT. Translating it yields CASSDGQGVGNTIYF. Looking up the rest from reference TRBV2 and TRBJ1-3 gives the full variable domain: EPEVTQTPSHQVTQMGQEVILRCVPISNHLYFYWYRQILGQKVEFLVSFYNNEISEKSEIFDDQFSVERPDGSNFTLKIRSTKLEDSAMYFCASSDGQGVGNTIYFGEGSWLTVV.

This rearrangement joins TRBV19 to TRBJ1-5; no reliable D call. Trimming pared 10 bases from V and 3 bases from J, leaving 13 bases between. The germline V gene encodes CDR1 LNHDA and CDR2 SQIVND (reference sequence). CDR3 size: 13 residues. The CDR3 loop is CATAASINQPQHF. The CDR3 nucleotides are TGTGCCACAGCGGCCAGCATCAATCAGCCCCAGCATTTT.

CDR3 region: CASNSNQPQHF. The DNA for the CDR3 is TGTGCCAGCAATAGCAATCAGCCCCAGCATTTT. This rearrangement joins TRBV28 to TRBJ1-5; no definite D call. The CDR3 runs to 11 residues. The V gene lost 7 bases and the J gene lost 0 bases, with 1 base spanning the gap. The V gene's germline CDR1 is MDHEN and CDR2 SYDVKM.